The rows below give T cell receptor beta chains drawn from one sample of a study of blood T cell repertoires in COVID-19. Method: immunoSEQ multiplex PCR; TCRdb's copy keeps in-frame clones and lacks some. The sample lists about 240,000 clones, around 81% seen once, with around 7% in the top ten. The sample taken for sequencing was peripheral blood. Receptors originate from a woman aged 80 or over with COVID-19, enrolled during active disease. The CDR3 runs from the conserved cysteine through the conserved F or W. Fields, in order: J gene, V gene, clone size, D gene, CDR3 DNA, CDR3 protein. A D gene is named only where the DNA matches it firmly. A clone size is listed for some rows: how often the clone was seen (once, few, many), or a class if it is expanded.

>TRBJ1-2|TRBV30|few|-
TGTGCCTGGAGCGTACAGGGCCTCTATGGCTACACCTTC
CAWSVQGLYGYTF
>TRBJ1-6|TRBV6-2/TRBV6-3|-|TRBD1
TGTGCCAGCAGTTACGCGGCTGGGACAGCCTATTCACCCCTCCACTTT
CASSYAAGTAYSPLHF
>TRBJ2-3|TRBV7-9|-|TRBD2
TGTGCCAGCAGACCGCGGGGGGGTTCGGGCACAGATACGCAGTATTTT
CASRPRGGSGTDTQYF
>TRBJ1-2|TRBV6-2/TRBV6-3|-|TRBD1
TGTGCCAGCAGTAGATTGTCCGGGACAGGGAATGGCTACACCTTC
CASSRLSGTGNGYTF
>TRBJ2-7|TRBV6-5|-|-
TGTGCCAGCAGTTCCTTCTACGAGCAGTACTTC
CASSSFYEQYF
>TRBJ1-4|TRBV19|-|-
TGTGCCAGTAACAGGGATGATGAAAAACTGTTTTTT
CASNRDDEKLFF
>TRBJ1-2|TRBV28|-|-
TGTGCCAGCAGCCTCCAGAGGAGGGGCTATGGCTACACCTTC
CASSLQRRGYGYTF
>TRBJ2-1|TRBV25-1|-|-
TGTGCCACCATGCAGGCCGGCTCCTACAATGAGCAGTTCTTC
CATMQAGSYNEQFF
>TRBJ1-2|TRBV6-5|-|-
TGTGCCAGCACTACAGGGTCCGTTGGCTACACCTTC
CASTTGSVGYTF
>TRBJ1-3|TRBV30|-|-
TGTGCCTGGGGGAGGGGAAACACCATATATTTT
CAWGRGNTIYF
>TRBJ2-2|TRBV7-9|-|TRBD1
TGTGCCAGCAGCGGACAGGGGGGCCCACCAGGGGAGCTGTTTTTT
CASSGQGGPPGELFF
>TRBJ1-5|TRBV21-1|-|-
TGTGCCAGCAGCTCCACGCCAGGGCAGCCCCAGCATTTT
CASSSTPGQPQHF
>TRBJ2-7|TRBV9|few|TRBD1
TGTGCCAGCAGCCCGAGGGACAGCTCGCTAACCTACGAGCAGTACTTC
CASSPRDSSLTYEQYF
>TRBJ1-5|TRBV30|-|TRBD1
TGTGCCTGGAGGGGAGGGACAGGGCGTTCGTCTGGTCAGCCCCAGCATTTT
CAWRGGTGRSSGQPQHF
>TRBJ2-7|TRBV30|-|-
TGTGCCTGGAGTGTTGGTGGGGCAGCCTACGAGCAGTACTTC
CAWSVGGAAYEQYF
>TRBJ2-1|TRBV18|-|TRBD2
TGTGCCAGCTCACCAGTAGGACTAGCGGGGGTCAATGAGCAGTTCTTC
CASSPVGLAGVNEQFF
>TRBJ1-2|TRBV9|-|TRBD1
TGTGCCAGCAGCCGATCGTCTGACAGGGGGAATGGCTACACCTTC
CASSRSSDRGNGYTF
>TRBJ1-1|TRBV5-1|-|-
TGCGCCAGCAGGGGGCCCCGGGCGAACACTGAAGCTTTCTTT
CASRGPRANTEAFF
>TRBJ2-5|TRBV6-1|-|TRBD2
TGTGCCAGCAGTGAGACTAGCGGGAGTATACTAGAGACCCAGTACTTC
CASSETSGSILETQYF
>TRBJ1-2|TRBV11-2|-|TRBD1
TGTGCCAGCAGCTTAGGGCTTAAGGCAGGGGGCGCGGAAGGCTACACCTTC
CASSLGLKAGGAEGYTF
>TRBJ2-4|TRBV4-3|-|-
TGCGCCAGCAGCCAACTTCCAGGGAATAACATTCAGTACTTC
CASSQLPGNNIQYF
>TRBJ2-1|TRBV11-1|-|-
TGTGCCAGCAGCTTCCGTGTTTCGGTTGAGCAGTTCTTC
CASSFRVSVEQFF
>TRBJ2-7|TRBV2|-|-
TGTGCCAGCAAGACACGCTTGGACTCCTACGAGCAGTACTTC
CASKTRLDSYEQYF
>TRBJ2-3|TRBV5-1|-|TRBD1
TGCGCCAGCGGGAAGGACAGGGGAACAGATACGCAGTATTTT
CASGKDRGTDTQYF